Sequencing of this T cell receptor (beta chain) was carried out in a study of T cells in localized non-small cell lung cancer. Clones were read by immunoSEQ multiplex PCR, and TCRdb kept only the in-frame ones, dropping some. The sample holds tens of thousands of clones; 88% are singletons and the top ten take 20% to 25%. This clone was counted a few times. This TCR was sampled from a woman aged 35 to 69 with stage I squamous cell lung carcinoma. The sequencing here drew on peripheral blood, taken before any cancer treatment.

CDR3 in amino acids: CASSESGSGSYNEQFF. Written as DNA, the CDR3 is TGCGCCAGCAGTGAGTCAGGGAGCGGCTCCTACAATGAGCAGTTCTTC. This chain links TRBV10-1 with TRBJ2-1, with D tentatively TRBD2 (5 bases). Germline V gene sequence: CDR1 WNHNN, CDR2 SYGVQD (reference sequence). Trimming stripped 0 bases from V and 0 bases from J, with 9 bases between. CDR3 size: 16 residues.